This passage covers 2 T cell receptor beta chains from one sample sequenced in a study of OX40 agonist ivuxolimab in advanced cancers. Here immunoSEQ multiplex PCR was the method, and the copy in TCRdb shows in-frame clones only, minus some. Of more than 55,000 clones in the sample, approximately 88% are singletons; the top ten hold more than 4.5%. The sample in question was CD4+ or CD8+ T cells sorted from blood, obtained in a trial of the OX40 agonist ivuxolimab. The receptor set was obtained from an adult with an advanced solid tumor such as melanoma, head and neck, liver or kidney cancer.

The V call is TRBV25-1, the J call TRBJ2-1; 11 bases are shared with TRBD1. The CDR3 spans 16 residues. The V gene's germline CDR1 is MGHDK and CDR2 SYGVNS. V shed 1 base, J shed 7 bases, and the junction held 6 bases outside the gene matches. The CDR3 loop reads CASSEFGQGAQNEQFF. CDR3 bases: TGTGCCAGCAGTGAATTCGGACAGGGGGCGCAGAATGAGCAGTTCTTC.

This sequence joins TRBV11-3 and TRBJ2-2, with D uncertain. The V gene lost 5 bases and the J gene lost 4 bases, with 8 bases spanning the gap. Per the germline V gene, CDR1 is SGHNT and CDR2 is YENEEA. The CDR3 loop spans 13 amino acids. CDR3: CASSDRVTGELFF. The CDR3 coding sequence is TGTGCCAGCAGCGATAGAGTCACCGGGGAGCTGTTTTTT.